The 22 T cell receptor beta chains below all came from one sample that was sequenced in a study of shared clonotypes between healthy human individuals. Profiled with immunoSEQ multiplex PCR; TCRdb holds only in-frame clones, not every one. The table has 2.3 million or so clones, approximately 93% seen once. Material: naive CD4+ T cells from PBMCs. As to subset: CD45RA+ positively selected. Receptors originate from a man younger than 35 in good health. Some clones in this sample may be carry-over from other donors' samples.

The rearrangement uses TRBV28 and TRBJ1-5, with 9 bases matching TRBD1. CDR1 and CDR2 (germline): MDHEN, SYDVKM. The CDR3 is 16 amino acids. Unmatched junction bases numbered 12, after V lost 5 bases and J lost 7 bases. CDR3 DNA sequence: TGTGCCAGCAGTGGGGGGGGACAGGGAGGGTACCAGCCCCAGCATTTT. Its translation: CASSGGGQGGYQPQHF.

J is TRBJ2-3 and V is TRBV30; D unclear. The CDR3 totals 10 residues. The germline V and J ends were trimmed by 6 bases and 3 bases, with 4 bases remaining between them. Looked up from germline, CDR1 is GTSNPN and CDR2 is SVGIG (reference sequence). The CDR3 DNA reads TGTGCCTGCTCTACAGATACGCAGTATTTT. It encodes CACSTDTQYF.

The CDR3 nucleotides are TGCAGCGTTGACCCTAGGGGGGCCAAAGATACGCAGTATTTT. Its protein is CSVDPRGAKDTQYF. The chain recombines TRBV29-1 with TRBJ2-3; D might be TRBD1 or TRBD2, each matching 6 bases. The V and J ends lost 3 bases and 5 bases respectively, with 15 bases between them. The germline gives CDR1 SQVTM, CDR2 ANQGSEA. The CDR3 is made up of 14 amino acids.

V usage is TRBV29-1 and J usage is TRBJ2-1, with D possibly being TRBD2 (5 bases). V shed 3 bases and J shed 1 base, with 7 bases lying between them. In germline, CDR1 is SQVTM, CDR2 ANQGSEA. This CDR3 is built from 13 residues. DNA of the CDR3: TGCAGCGTTGACGGAGGTTCCTACAATGAGCAGTTCTTC. This codes for CSVDGGSYNEQFF.

The chain links TRBV28 to TRBJ1-1; D may be TRBD1 (6 bases). V was trimmed by 5 bases and J by 3 bases, leaving 13 bases between them. The CDR3 is 14 residues long. Germline-derived CDR1 and CDR2 are MDHEN and SYDVKM. CDR3 in DNA: TGTGCCAGCAGTCCCGGGGGGCGGGACACTGAAGCTTTCTTT. Encoded protein: CASSPGGRDTEAFF.

The V gene is TRBV6-1, the J gene TRBJ2-5; the match to TRBD1 covers 7 bases. Matching the DNA end better, TRBJ2-7 makes the J call doubtful. CDR1 and CDR2 from the germline V gene are MNHNS and SASEGT. This CDR3 region has 15 residues. CDR3 DNA sequence: TGTGCCAGCAGTGACCAGACAGGGCTTATTTACGAGCAGTACTTC. It translates to CASSDQTGLIYEQYF.

In its sample, this clone was seen once. V gene TRBV19 combines with J gene TRBJ2-5; D is perhaps TRBD1 or TRBD2 (5 bases each). The V and J ends lost 0 bases and 4 bases respectively, with 9 bases between them. The germline gives CDR1 LNHDA, CDR2 SQIVND (reference sequence). This CDR3 is built from 14 residues. CDR3 residues: CASSIDGTVETQYF. DNA for the CDR3: TGTGCCAGTAGTATAGATGGGACGGTAGAGACCCAGTACTTC.

Points on this clone: This same CDR3 is encoded by further DNA sequences in the sample. This chain joins TRBV5-1 and TRBJ1-2; no firm D call. Germline V gene data show CDR1 as SGHRS and CDR2 as YFSETQ. The CDR3 consists of 12 residues. With 4 bases removed from V and 2 bases from J, the gap between germline ends came to 6 bases. CDR3 sequence reads: CASSEDNYGYTF. As DNA, the CDR3 is TGCGCCAGCAGCGAAGACAACTATGGCTACACCTTC.

This clone has just one count. The chain has TRBV6-5 and TRBJ1-4; D call uncertain. There are 15 residues in the CDR3. The V end was cut by 0 bases, the J end by 8 bases, with 13 bases between. The germline CDR1 and CDR2 sequences are MNHEY and SVGAGI. CDR3 residues: CASSYSTGIGEKLFF. In DNA, the CDR3 is TGTGCCAGCAGTTACTCTACGGGGATAGGAGAAAAACTGTTTTTT.

This clone occurred a few times. Here the CDR3 DNA reads TGTGCCAGTAGTACTACAGTTCGGACTGAAGCTTTCTTT. This gives the protein CASSTTVRTEAFF. The chain carries TRBV19 and TRBJ1-1; no firm D call. V was clipped by 4 bases and J by 5 bases, with 11 bases between them. The CDR3 is 13 residues long. Germline V lookup: CDR1 LNHDA, CDR2 SQIVND (reference sequence). Together with reference TRBV19 and TRBJ1-1, the CDR3 gives the full variable domain: DGGITQSPKYLFRKEGQNVTLSCEQNLNHDAMYWYRQDPGQGLRLIYYSQIVNDFQKGDIAEGYSVSREKKESFPLTVTSAQKNPTAFYLCASSTTVRTEAFFGQGTRLTVV.

The chain links TRBV7-9 to TRBJ1-1, with 7 bases identical to TRBD1. V lost 6 bases, J lost 3 bases, and 10 bases stayed unmatched. Germline V lookup: CDR1 SEHNR, CDR2 FQNEAQ (reference sequence). CDR3 size: 15 residues. Written as DNA, the CDR3 is TGTGCCAGCAGAAATCAACAGGGGAGGGACACTGAAGCTTTCTTT. As protein: CASRNQQGRDTEAFF.

This sequence joins TRBV4-3 and TRBJ2-7; D remains ambiguous. V lost 4 bases to trimming and J lost 5 bases, with 15 bases between them. This CDR3 comprises 14 residues. Germline lookup yields CDR1 LGHNA and CDR2 YSLEER. The DNA for the CDR3 is TGCGCCAGCAGCCCCCGGCCGAGACTCGACGAGCAGTACTTC. This sequence encodes CASSPRPRLDEQYF.

The V gene is TRBV29-1, the J gene TRBJ2-7; 11 positions match TRBD1. Germline-derived CDR1 and CDR2 are SQVTM and ANQGSEA. There are 12 residues in the CDR3. Unmatched junction bases numbered 2, after V lost 5 bases and J lost 5 bases. CDR3 DNA: TGCAGCGTTCCGGGACAGGGGGACGAGCAGTACTTC. The encoded protein is CSVPGQGDEQYF.

This clone was counted once. Other nucleotide sequences from this sample produce the same CDR3. The rearrangement links TRBV5-1 to TRBJ2-2, with TRBD1 matching over 9 bases. This CDR3 comprises 15 residues. The V and J ends lost 3 bases and 4 bases, in that order; junction bases with no gene match: 4. The germline gives CDR1 SGHRS, CDR2 YFSETQ. CDR3 sequence reads: CASSWGQGGTGELFF. As DNA, the CDR3 is TGCGCCAGCAGCTGGGGACAGGGTGGCACCGGGGAGCTGTTTTTT.

This clone has just one count. V usage is TRBV2 and J usage is TRBJ2-1, with D possibly TRBD2 on 6 matching bases. Trimming removed 4 bases from V and 1 base from J, with 17 bases in between. The CDR3 sequence is 17 residues long. Germline V gene data show CDR1 as SNHLY and CDR2 as FYNNEI. The CDR3 DNA reads as TGTGCCAGCAGTGGGGATGTAGCGGCCGAATCCTACAATGAGCAGTTCTTC. It is translated as CASSGDVAAESYNEQFF.

The chain recombines TRBV5-4 with TRBJ1-2; possibly TRBD1 for D (5 bases). The CDR3 is 15 amino acids. Germline CDR1 and CDR2: SGHNT and YYREEE (reference sequence). Trimming pared 3 bases from V and 8 bases from J, leaving 20 bases between. DNA of the CDR3: TGTGCCAGCAGCTCGCGTCAACAGGTTTTAGGAGGCTACACCTTC. Translating gives CASSSRQQVLGGYTF.

The J gene is TRBJ1-5, the V gene TRBV6-6; D gene unclear. Germline V CDR1 and CDR2: MNHNY, SVGAGI (reference sequence). The CDR3 extends over 14 amino acids. V shed 2 bases and J shed 0 bases, with 5 bases lying between them. The CDR3 DNA sequence: TGTGCCAGCAGTTACGCGGATAGCAATCAGCCCCAGCATTTT. Its protein is CASSYADSNQPQHF.

V and J are TRBV12-1 and TRBJ1-4. TRBV12-1 is flagged as a pseudogene. CDR3 length: 14 amino acids. CDR3 loop: CASARDEGNEKLFF. CDR3 bases: TGTGCCAGCGCCAGGGACGAGGGTAATGAAAAACTGTTTTTT.

Remarks on this clone: This specimen includes other DNA sequences encoding the same CDR3. The chain joins TRBV28 to TRBJ2-7; D is possibly TRBD2 (5 bases). The V gene lost 2 bases and the J gene lost 7 bases, with 9 bases spanning the gap. CDR1 MDHEN and CDR2 SYDVKM come from the germline V gene. This CDR3 comprises 12 residues. DNA of the CDR3: TGTGCCAGCAGTTTACTGAGGGCGGAGCAGTACTTC. Protein: CASSLLRAEQYF.

V and J are TRBV5-1 and TRBJ2-4; perhaps TRBD2 as D (5 bases). The length of the CDR3 is 17 residues. V lost 4 bases and J lost 2, with 19 bases in between. Per germline, CDR1 SGHRS and CDR2 YFSETQ. In DNA form, the CDR3 reads TGCGCCAGCAGCCCAATCAGGTCGGGGATGACCAAAAACATTCAGTACTTC. This codes for CASSPIRSGMTKNIQYF.

As to this clone: Additional DNA sequences in this sample encode the identical CDR3. This chain links TRBV7-9 with TRBJ1-1; 7 bases align to TRBD1. CDR3 length equals 14 residues. Germline loops: CDR1 SEHNR, CDR2 FQNEAQ (reference sequence). Germline trimming cut 2 bases from V and 0 bases from J; bases unmatched to any gene: 0. CDR3: CASSLTGVNTEAFF. CDR3 in DNA: TGTGCCAGCAGCTTAACAGGGGTGAACACTGAAGCTTTCTTT.

The chain joins TRBV19 to TRBJ2-7, with D possibly being TRBD2 (9 bases). In germline, CDR1 is LNHDA, CDR2 SQIVND (reference sequence). Trimming shortened V by 6 bases and J by 4 bases, and 31 bases separated the two germline ends. CDR3 length equals 19 residues. The CDR3 DNA follows: TGTGCCAGTAGCGGGACAGGTATGGCCGCGGGAGGGCTCTTTTACGAGCAGTACTTC. Amino acids: CASSGTGMAAGGLFYEQYF.